This is a list of T cell receptor beta chains from one sample in a study of CD8 T cells in Susac syndrome. TCRdb re-called the immunoSEQ multiplex PCR reads through MiXCR, storing one row per CDR3 protein. The repertoire has roughly 140,000 distinct CDR3 sequences, 95% to 96% of them found once; the top ten carry over 0.12%. Sequencing was carried out using CD8+ T cells from PBMCs. The receptors stem from a human donor with multiple sclerosis. The CDR3 runs from the conserved cysteine through the conserved F or W. A D gene is named only where the DNA matches it firmly. Rows give clone size only sometimes, using once, few, many, or a class for an expanded clone.

d_call j_call clone_size v_call cdr3_length cdr3_aa cdr3_nt
. TRBJ1-2 . TRBV7-3 13 CASSPLLGDGYTF TGTGCCAGCAGCCCTTTATTAGGGGATGGCTACACCTTC
. TRBJ2-6 . TRBV6-5 14 CASSYRTGANVLTF TGTGCCAGCAGTTACCGTACCGGGGCCAACGTCCTGACTTTC
TRBD1 TRBJ2-7 once TRBV20-1 12 CSGRQGTHEQYF TGCAGTGGGCGACAGGGAACCCACGAGCAGTACTTC
. TRBJ2-7 . TRBV29-1 14 CSVEVSGTDYEQYF TGCAGCGTTGAAGTCTCAGGCACCGACTACGAGCAGTACTTC
. TRBJ1-1 . TRBV14 15 CASSQGTAFNTEAFF TGTGCCAGCAGCCAAGGGACAGCCTTTAACACTGAAGCTTTCTTT
. TRBJ2-7 . TRBV29-1 15 CSVVKARVGSYEQYF TGCAGCGTTGTGAAGGCCAGGGTGGGTTCCTACGAGCAGTACTTC
TRBD2 TRBJ2-3 few TRBV6-5 15 CASSFSGGASDTQYF TGTGCCAGCAGTTTTAGCGGGGGGGCCTCGGATACGCAGTATTTT
. TRBJ2-2 . TRBV15 15 CATRTGFANTGELFF TGTGCCACCAGAACAGGGTTCGCGAACACCGGGGAGCTGTTTTTT
. TRBJ1-5 . TRBV7-9 14 CASSSAGWRQPQHF TGTGCCAGCAGCTCCGCAGGGTGGAGACAGCCCCAGCATTTT
. TRBJ2-7 . TRBV3-1 15 CASSPYDSSSYEQYF TGTGCCAGCAGCCCCTATGACAGTTCCTCCTACGAGCAGTACTTC
. TRBJ2-6 . TRBV29-1 14 CSFLGGSGANVLTF TGCAGCTTCCTAGGAGGGTCTGGGGCCAACGTCCTGACTTTC
. TRBJ2-7 . TRBV29-1 13 CSVERMGAYEQYF TGCAGCGTTGAACGGATGGGGGCCTACGAGCAGTACTTC
. TRBJ2-1 . TRBV7-3 14 CASSSYRESDEQFF TGTGCCAGCAGCTCATACAGGGAGTCGGATGAGCAGTTCTTC
TRBD1 TRBJ2-3 . TRBV11-2 15 CASSSRQGITDTQYF TGTGCCAGCAGCTCTAGACAGGGGATCACAGATACGCAGTATTTT
TRBD2 TRBJ2-1 . TRBV9 18 CASSVAMLLVGGKDEQFF TGTGCCAGCAGCGTAGCCATGCTTTTGGTCGGGGGGAAGGATGAGCAGTTCTTC
. TRBJ2-6 . TRBV29-1 16 CSVEGDGGSGANVLTF TGCAGCGTTGAAGGGGACGGAGGCTCTGGGGCCAACGTCCTGACTTTC
TRBD1 TRBJ1-6 . TRBV5-1 15 CASSLGTGEYSPLHF TGCGCCAGCAGCTTGGGGACAGGGGAGTATTCACCCCTCCACTTT
TRBD1 TRBJ1-1 . TRBV13 14 CASSFGTDNTEAFF TGTGCCAGCAGCTTTGGGACAGACAACACTGAAGCTTTCTTT
. TRBJ2-2 once TRBV30 15 CAWSGSSVNTGELFF TGTGCCTGGAGTGGTTCGTCAGTGAACACCGGGGAGCTGTTTTTT
. TRBJ2-5 . TRBV11-2 14 CASSPSGDQETQYF TGTGCCAGCAGCCCATCGGGGGACCAAGAGACCCAGTACTTC
TRBD2 TRBJ2-3 . TRBV20-1 14 CSARSGVGTDTQYF TGCAGTGCTAGGAGCGGGGTGGGCACAGATACGCAGTATTTT
TRBD2 TRBJ2-5 . TRBV20-1 12 CSARTSKETQYF TGCAGTGCCCGGACTAGCAAAGAGACCCAGTACTTC